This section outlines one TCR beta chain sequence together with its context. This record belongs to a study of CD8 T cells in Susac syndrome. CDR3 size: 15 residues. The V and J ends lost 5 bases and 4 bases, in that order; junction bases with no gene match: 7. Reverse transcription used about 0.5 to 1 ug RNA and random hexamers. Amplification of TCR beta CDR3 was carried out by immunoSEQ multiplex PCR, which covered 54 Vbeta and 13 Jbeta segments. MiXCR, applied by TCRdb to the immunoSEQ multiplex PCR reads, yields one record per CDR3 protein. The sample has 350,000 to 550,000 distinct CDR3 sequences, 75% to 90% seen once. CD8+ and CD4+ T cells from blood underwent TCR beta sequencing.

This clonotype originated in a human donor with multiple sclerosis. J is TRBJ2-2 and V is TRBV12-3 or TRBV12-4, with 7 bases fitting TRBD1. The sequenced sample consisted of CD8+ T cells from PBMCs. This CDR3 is CASSSYGTATGELFF. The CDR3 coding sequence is TGTGCCAGCAGTAGTTATGGGACAGCCACCGGGGAGCTGTTTTTT.